These 32 T cell receptor beta chains came from one sample sequenced in a study of cytomegalovirus exposure and HLA in healthy donors. Amplification used 60 Vbeta primers and 13 Jbeta primers. Produced via immunoSEQ multiplex PCR; TCRdb's table is partial and in-frame only. Of over 150,000 clones detected, roughly 80% appear once; the ten largest clones hold 4.3%. The sequencing input was PBMCs. These receptors were collected from a man between 40 and 49 years old in good health and CMV-seronegative.

The chain couples TRBV5-1 to TRBJ2-1, with 7 positions matching TRBD1. CDR1 and CDR2 (germline): SGHRS, YFSETQ. The CDR3 is 13 residues long. V dropped 4 bases and J dropped 12; count of bases not matched to a gene: 10. For the CDR3, the DNA is TGCGCCAGCAGCACGGGACAGACCCCTGGGCAGTTCTTC. Translating gives CASSTGQTPGQFF.

This clone was seen more than once but under ten times. This chain connects TRBV6-6 to TRBJ1-2; 8 nucleotides match TRBD1. The CDR3 runs to 13 residues. Germline CDR1 and CDR2: MNHNY and SVGAGI (reference sequence). V shed 2 bases and J 8 bases; nucleotides not matched to a gene: 4. CDR3 DNA sequence: TGTGCCAGCAGTTACGGGACAGGTGGGGGCTACACCTTC. Encoded protein: CASSYGTGGGYTF.

V gene TRBV5-1 combines with J gene TRBJ1-4; 8 bases map to TRBD1. Germline trimming cut 4 bases from V and 8 bases from J; bases unmatched to any gene: 10. Looked up from germline, CDR1 is SGHRS and CDR2 is YFSETQ. The CDR3 has 15 amino acids. The CDR3 region is CASSPSGQGLEKLFF. The CDR3 DNA follows: TGCGCCAGCAGCCCAAGTGGACAGGGTCTCGAAAAACTGTTTTTT. The whole variable domain, filled in from reference TRBV5-1 and TRBJ1-4, reads KAGVTQTPRYLIKTRGQQVTLSCSPISGHRSVSWYQQTPGQGLQFLFEYFSETQRNKGNFPGRFSGRQFSNSRSEMNVSTLELGDSALYLCASSPSGQGLEKLFFGSGTQLSVL.

The chain carries TRBV6-1 and TRBJ1-6; D possibly corresponds to TRBD1 (6 bases). V was pared by 4 bases and J by 5 bases, with 12 bases between. Germline V gene data show CDR1 as MNHNS and CDR2 as SASEGT. The CDR3 contains 15 residues. The CDR3 DNA reads as TGTGCCAGCAGTGCCGGGACAACGAATAATTCACCCCTCCACTTT. Amino acids: CASSAGTTNNSPLHF.

This clone has just one count. The chain employs TRBV5-6 and TRBJ2-1; TRBD1 aligns across 7 bases. Per the germline V gene, CDR1 is SGHDT and CDR2 is YYEEEE. V shed 1 base and J 4 bases; nucleotides not matched to a gene: 8. The CDR3 extends over 16 amino acids. DNA for the CDR3: TGTGCCAGCAGCTTGTTCCGGACAGGAGGATACAATGAGCAGTTCTTC. It yields the protein CASSLFRTGGYNEQFF.

V usage is TRBV5-1 and J usage is TRBJ2-7, with TRBD2 matching 11 bases. The CDR3 loop spans 14 amino acids. Losses at the gene ends were 7 bases for V and 5 bases for J; bases not matched to a gene: 8. In germline, CDR1 is SGHRS, CDR2 YFSETQ. Written as DNA, the CDR3 is TGCGCCAGCGGACAAGGGACTAGCGGTAACGAGCAGTACTTC. It is translated as CASGQGTSGNEQYF. The full variable domain, with the rest looked up from reference TRBV5-1 and TRBJ2-7, is KAGVTQTPRYLIKTRGQQVTLSCSPISGHRSVSWYQQTPGQGLQFLFEYFSETQRNKGNFPGRFSGRQFSNSRSEMNVSTLELGDSALYLCASGQGTSGNEQYFGPGTRLTVT.

The chain couples TRBV6-1 to TRBJ1-6; D is undetermined. Trimming took 1 base from V and 0 from J, leaving 7 bases between them. Germline CDR1 is MNHNS and CDR2 is SASEGT. The CDR3 has 16 amino acids. The CDR3 reads CASSEDPSSYNSPLHF. CDR3 sequence (DNA): TGTGCCAGCAGTGAAGACCCGAGCTCCTATAATTCACCCCTCCACTTT.

The chain has TRBV7-8 and TRBJ1-1, with D possibly TRBD1 on 5 matching bases. The CDR3 totals 13 residues. V lost 0 bases, J lost 6 bases, and 8 bases lay in between. The V gene's germline CDR1 is SGHVS and CDR2 FQNEAQ. The CDR3 DNA reads as TGTGCCAGCAGCTTAGCGGGGGGACCTGAAGCTTTCTTT. Translating it yields CASSLAGGPEAFF.

The chain has TRBV7-8 and TRBJ2-5, with 10 bases that match TRBD2. Trimming removed 5 bases from V and 4 bases from J; junction bases left unmatched: 4. The CDR3 contains 14 residues. CDR1 SGHVS and CDR2 FQNEAQ come from the germline V gene. CDR3 DNA sequence: TGTGCCAGCAGCCGCCGGACTAGCGGAGAGACCCAGTACTTC. Translating gives CASSRRTSGETQYF.

This chain uses TRBV5-1 with TRBJ2-3; D gene uncertain. This CDR3 region has 16 residues. The germline V gene has CDR1 SGHRS and CDR2 YFSETQ. V dropped 0 bases and J dropped 1 base, with 12 bases sitting between them. CDR3 DNA: TGCGCCAGCAGCTTGGCCGAAGAGCCTCGCACAGATACGCAGTATTTT. It encodes CASSLAEEPRTDTQYF.

The genes are TRBV7-9 and TRBJ1-3; D not certain. V was clipped by 2 bases and J by 1 base, with 6 bases between them. This CDR3 is 14 amino acids long. Germline loops: CDR1 SEHNR, CDR2 FQNEAQ (reference sequence). CDR3 loop: CASSLQASGNTIYF. The CDR3 DNA reads TGTGCCAGCAGCTTACAGGCGTCTGGAAACACCATATATTTT.

V gene TRBV6-5 combines with J gene TRBJ2-7, with D perhaps TRBD1 (5 bases). Germline CDR1 MNHEY, CDR2 SVGAGI. The CDR3 is 12 residues long. The V and J ends lost 5 bases and 2 bases respectively, with 7 bases between them. As DNA, the CDR3 is TGTGCCAGCAGTCAGGACACCTACGAGCAGTACTTC. As protein: CASSQDTYEQYF.

The chain combines TRBV7-9 with TRBJ2-1; TRBD2 agrees at 10 bases. Germline-derived CDR1 and CDR2 are SEHNR and FQNEAQ (reference sequence). Losses at the gene ends were 1 base for V and 3 bases for J; bases not matched to a gene: 3. The CDR3 runs 16 residues. CDR3 loop: CASSLGSSGGYNEQFF. CDR3 in DNA: TGTGCCAGCAGCTTAGGGTCTAGCGGGGGCTACAATGAGCAGTTCTTC.

This clone occurred once. This chain links TRBV5-1 with TRBJ2-5; 10 nucleotides line up with TRBD2. The J call may be wrong; the DNA end is better matched by TRBJ2-7. CDR1 SGHRS and CDR2 YFSETQ come from the germline V gene. The CDR3 has 15 residues. The CDR3 is CASSKLAGGSYEQYF. CDR3 DNA: TGCGCCAGCAGCAAATTAGCGGGGGGCTCCTACGAGCAGTACTTC.

This sequence joins TRBV5-4 and TRBJ2-5; 11 nucleotides line up with TRBD2. CDR1 and CDR2 (germline): SGHNT, YYREEE (reference sequence). The CDR3 is 14 residues long. V was clipped by 4 bases and J by 3 bases; unmatched bases: 2. As DNA, the CDR3 is TGTGCCAGCAGCAAGACTAGCGGGGAAGAGACCCAGTACTTC. Its translation is CASSKTSGEETQYF.

This chain connects TRBV19 to TRBJ1-4, with 11 positions matching TRBD1. Trimming at V came to 8 bases and at J to 7 bases, leaving 9 bases not matched to a gene. This CDR3 has 15 amino acids. Germline V CDR1 and CDR2: LNHDA, SQIVND (reference sequence). The CDR3 coding sequence is TGTGCCAGTCCCGTTAACGGGACAGGGGGTGAAAAACTGTTTTTT. Amino acid sequence: CASPVNGTGGEKLFF. The full variable domain, with the rest looked up from reference TRBV19 and TRBJ1-4, is DGGITQSPKYLFRKEGQNVTLSCEQNLNHDAMYWYRQDPGQGLRLIYYSQIVNDFQKGDIAEGYSVSREKKESFPLTVTSAQKNPTAFYLCASPVNGTGGEKLFFGSGTQLSVL.

The rearrangement links TRBV4-3 to TRBJ1-2; TRBD1 might be the D (6 bases). The CDR3 contains 14 residues. The V end lost 4 bases, the J end lost 1 base, and 10 bases lay between the germline ends. Germline V CDR1 and CDR2: LGHNA, YSLEER. In nucleotides, the CDR3 is TGCGCCAGCAGCCGACGACAGGATAACTATGGCTACACCTTC. Protein product: CASSRRQDNYGYTF.

The chain uses TRBV6-7 and TRBJ2-1; the D is unclear. TRBV6-7 is noted as an ORF with a role that remains uncertain. Trimming removed 4 bases at V and 9 bases at J, with 7 bases between. The CDR3 has 11 amino acids. The CDR3 nucleotides are TGTGCCAGCAGTTCTAACCCTGAGCAGTTCTTC. This encodes CASSSNPEQFF.

This chain joins TRBV4-1 and TRBJ2-7; 9 nucleotides agree with TRBD1. V was clipped by 0 bases and J by 3 bases; unmatched bases: 6. CDR3 length equals 16 residues. CDR1 MGHRA and CDR2 YSYEKL come from the germline V gene. The CDR3 reads CASSQDRGQGYYEQYF. The CDR3 region has the DNA TGCGCCAGCAGCCAAGATAGGGGACAGGGTTACTACGAGCAGTACTTC.

The chain carries TRBV6-5 and TRBJ2-7, with D possibly TRBD2 on 5 matching bases. Per germline, CDR1 MNHEY and CDR2 SVGAGI. There are 13 residues in the CDR3. Trimming stripped 6 bases from V and 2 bases from J, with 11 bases between. The CDR3 sequence is CASSRTDTYEQYF. CDR3 nucleotides: TGTGCCAGCAGCAGGACTGATACCTACGAGCAGTACTTC.

This sequence joins TRBV29-1 and TRBJ2-7; no clear D gene. The CDR3 length is 11 residues. Trimming shortened V by 1 base and J by 6 bases, and 7 bases separated the two germline ends. Germline V gene sequence: CDR1 SQVTM, CDR2 ANQGSEA. This CDR3 is CSVEGRGEQYF. The CDR3 DNA follows: TGCAGCGTTGAAGGTAGAGGCGAGCAGTACTTC.

This clone was seen only a few times. The J gene is TRBJ2-4, the V gene TRBV28; 11 bases are shared with TRBD1. There are 15 residues in the CDR3. CDR1 MDHEN and CDR2 SYDVKM come from the germline V gene. The J segment lost 2 bases and the V segment lost 6 bases, leaving 3 bases of the junction unmatched. The CDR3 spells CASRGTGGTKNIQYF. The CDR3, as DNA: TGTGCCAGCAGGGGGACAGGGGGAACCAAAAACATTCAGTACTTC. Full variable domain (remainder filled in from reference TRBV28 and TRBJ2-4): DVKVTQSSRYLVKRTGEKVFLECVQDMDHENMFWYRQDPGLGLRLIYFSYDVKMKEKGDIPEGYSVSREKKERFSLILESASTNQTSMYLCASRGTGGTKNIQYFGAGTRLSVL.

The V gene is TRBV7-2, the J gene TRBJ1-2; 7 bases are a match to TRBD1. The length of the CDR3 is 14 residues. The germline V gene encodes CDR1 SGHTA and CDR2 FQGNSA. V trimming: 3 bases; J trimming: 4 bases; junction bases outside the gene matches: 5. The CDR3 DNA is TGTGCCAGCAGCTTTGTGGGACAGATCTATGGCTACACCTTC. Translated: CASSFVGQIYGYTF. The full variable domain, its missing parts supplied by reference TRBV7-2 and TRBJ1-2, is GAGVSQSPSNKVTEKGKDVELRCDPISGHTALYWYRQSLGQGLEFLIYFQGNSAPDKSGLPSDRFSAERTGGSVSTLTIQRTQQEDSAVYLCASSFVGQIYGYTFGSGTRLTVV.

This clone appeared a single time. CDR3 in DNA: TGCAGCGTTTCCCCAGGACAGGGACTGTGGGACGGGCAGTACTTC. This codes for CSVSPGQGLWDGQYF. The J gene is TRBJ2-5, the V gene TRBV29-1; TRBD1 matches 8 bases. There are 15 residues in the CDR3. Germline CDR1 and CDR2: SQVTM and ANQGSEA. Trimming at V came to 5 bases and at J to 11 bases, leaving 19 bases not matched to a gene.

This chain's CDR3 is CASSYGGRAESPLHF. The CDR3, as DNA: TGTGCCAGCAGTTACGGGGGCAGGGCAGAGTCACCCCTCCACTTT. The chain combines TRBV6-5 with TRBJ1-6, with D possibly TRBD1 on 6 matching bases. Germline CDR1 is MNHEY and CDR2 is SVGAGI. The CDR3 length is 15 residues. With 2 bases removed from V and 10 bases from J, the gap between germline ends came to 15 bases.

This clone was seen a single time. This chain connects TRBV6-5 to TRBJ1-1; D not certain. V shed 2 bases and J shed 3 bases, with 13 bases lying between them. Germline values: CDR1 MNHEY, CDR2 SVGAGI. The CDR3 contains 15 residues. The CDR3 nucleotides are TGTGCCAGCAGTTACAGCGGCCCCCGGGACACTGAAGCTTTCTTT. It codes for CASSYSGPRDTEAFF.

This clone was seen once. The chain has TRBV30 and TRBJ2-5; 12 positions match TRBD2. V lost 1 base and J lost 5; bases outside the gene matches: 2. The CDR3 consists of 14 residues. The germline V gene encodes CDR1 GTSNPN and CDR2 SVGIG (reference sequence). CDR3 bases: TGTGCCTGGAGTGGGACTAGCGGGGACGAGACCCAGTACTTC. This translates into CAWSGTSGDETQYF.

Turning to this clone: The same CDR3 is also encoded by other DNA sequences in this sample. The chain couples TRBV6-1 to TRBJ1-6, with 9 positions matching TRBD1. Germline lookup yields CDR1 MNHNS and CDR2 SASEGT. The CDR3 has 13 amino acids. V lost 10 bases to trimming and J lost 5 bases; unmatched junction nucleotides: 3. This CDR3 reads CATGQGNNSPLHF. The CDR3 DNA is TGTGCCACGGGACAGGGCAATAATTCACCCCTCCACTTT.

This clone has a single count. The V call is TRBV18, the J call TRBJ2-1, with TRBD1 identical over 7 bases. Germline assignment: CDR1 KGHSH and CDR2 LQKENI. J was trimmed by 8 bases and V by 6 bases; bases with no gene match: 7. The length of the CDR3 is 13 residues. The CDR3 sequence: CASSRDSGYEQFF. The CDR3 bases are TGTGCCAGCTCGAGGGACAGTGGGTATGAGCAGTTCTTC.

This clone came up a few times. The chain couples TRBV27 to TRBJ1-1; D not certain. Trimming stripped 4 bases from V and 8 bases from J, with 11 bases between. Germline assignment: CDR1 MNHEY and CDR2 SMNVEV (reference sequence). The CDR3 consists of 12 residues. In DNA, the CDR3 is TGTGCCAGCAGTTCTACTCCCCCCGAAGCTTTCTTT. It is translated as CASSSTPPEAFF.

This clone is a singleton in its sample. The CDR3: CASSTRGGQGASGEAYEQYF. CDR3 nucleotide sequence: TGTGCCAGCAGCACTAGAGGGGGACAGGGGGCTTCGGGGGAAGCCTACGAGCAGTACTTC. The chain uses TRBV9 and TRBJ2-7; 12 bases are a match to TRBD1. The V segment lost 4 bases and the J segment 2 bases; nucleotides outside the gene matches: 19. CDR1 and CDR2 (germline): SGDLS, YYNGEE. The CDR3 runs to 20 residues.

The rearrangement uses TRBV4-1 and TRBJ1-5; D not resolved. This CDR3 is built from 14 residues. Looked up from germline, CDR1 is MGHRA and CDR2 is YSYEKL. Trimming removed 1 base at V and 4 bases at J, with 8 bases between. The CDR3 coding sequence is TGCGCCAGCAGCCAAGGGCAGGCTAATCAGCCCCAGCATTTT. This codes for CASSQGQANQPQHF.